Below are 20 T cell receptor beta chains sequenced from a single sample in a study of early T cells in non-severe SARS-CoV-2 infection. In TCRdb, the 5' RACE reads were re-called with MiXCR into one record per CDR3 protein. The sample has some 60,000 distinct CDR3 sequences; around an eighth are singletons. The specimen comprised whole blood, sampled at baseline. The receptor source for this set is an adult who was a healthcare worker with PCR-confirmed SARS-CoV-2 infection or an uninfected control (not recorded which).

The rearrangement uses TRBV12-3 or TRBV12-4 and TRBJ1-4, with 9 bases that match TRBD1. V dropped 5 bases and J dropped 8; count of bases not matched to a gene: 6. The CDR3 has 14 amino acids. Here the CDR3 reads CASSTDRGWEKLFF. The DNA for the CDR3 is TGTGCCAGCAGTACGGACAGGGGATGGGAAAAACTGTTTTTT.

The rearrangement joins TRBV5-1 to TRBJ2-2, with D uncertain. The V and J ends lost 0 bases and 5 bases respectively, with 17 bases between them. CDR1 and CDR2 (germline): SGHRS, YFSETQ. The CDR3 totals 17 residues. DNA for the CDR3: TGCGCCAGCAGCTTGGCCTACAACCCACAGAGTACCGGGGAGCTGTTTTTT. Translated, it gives CASSLAYNPQSTGELFF.

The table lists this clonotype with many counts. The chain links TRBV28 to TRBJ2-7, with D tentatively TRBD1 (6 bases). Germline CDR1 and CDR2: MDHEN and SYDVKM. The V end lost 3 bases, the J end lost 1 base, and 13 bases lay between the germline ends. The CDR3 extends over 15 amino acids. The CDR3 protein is CASSLGAGQSYEQYF. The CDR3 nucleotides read TGTGCCAGCAGTTTGGGGGCCGGGCAGTCCTACGAGCAGTACTTC. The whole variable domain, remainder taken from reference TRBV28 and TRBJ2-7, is DVKVTQSSRYLVKRTGEKVFLECVQDMDHENMFWYRQDPGLGLRLIYFSYDVKMKEKGDIPEGYSVSREKKERFSLILESASTNQTSMYLCASSLGAGQSYEQYFGPGTRLTVT.

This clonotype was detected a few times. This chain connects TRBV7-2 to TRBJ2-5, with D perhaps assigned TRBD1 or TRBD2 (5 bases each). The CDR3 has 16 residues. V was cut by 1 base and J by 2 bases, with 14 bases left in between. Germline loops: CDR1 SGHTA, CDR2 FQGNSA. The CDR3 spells CASSLGVGEGQETQYF. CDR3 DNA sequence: TGTGCCAGCAGCTTAGGGGTGGGAGAGGGGCAAGAGACCCAGTACTTC.

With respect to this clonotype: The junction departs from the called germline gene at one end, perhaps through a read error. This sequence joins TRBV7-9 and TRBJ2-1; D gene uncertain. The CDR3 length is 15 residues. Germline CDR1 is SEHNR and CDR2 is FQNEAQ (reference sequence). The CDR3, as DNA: TGTGTCAGCAGCCGTCAATCGAGCTCCTACAATGAGCAGTTCTTC. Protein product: CVSSRQSSSYNEQFF.

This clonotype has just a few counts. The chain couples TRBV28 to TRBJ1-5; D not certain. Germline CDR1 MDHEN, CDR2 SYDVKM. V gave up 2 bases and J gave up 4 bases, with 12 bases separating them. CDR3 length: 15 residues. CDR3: CASSLGVVQNQPQHF. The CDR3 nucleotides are TGTGCCAGCAGTTTAGGAGTGGTACAGAATCAGCCCCAGCATTTT.

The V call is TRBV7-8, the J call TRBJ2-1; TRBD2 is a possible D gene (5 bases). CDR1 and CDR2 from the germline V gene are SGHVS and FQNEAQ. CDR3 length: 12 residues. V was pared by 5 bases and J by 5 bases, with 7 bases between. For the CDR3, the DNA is TGTGCCAGCAGCCTGGGAGACAATGAGCAGTTCTTC. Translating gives CASSLGDNEQFF.

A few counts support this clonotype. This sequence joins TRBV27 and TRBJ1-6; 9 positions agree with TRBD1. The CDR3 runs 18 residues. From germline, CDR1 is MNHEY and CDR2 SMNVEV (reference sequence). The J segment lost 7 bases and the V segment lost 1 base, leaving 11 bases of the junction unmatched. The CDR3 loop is CASSLYPLGTGGNSPLHF. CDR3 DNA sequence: TGTGCCAGCAGTTTATACCCCCTGGGAACAGGGGGCAATTCACCCCTCCACTTT.

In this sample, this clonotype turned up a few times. The CDR3 here is CASSFRLAGVWGREQYF. The CDR3 bases are TGTGCCAGCAGCTTTCGGCTAGCGGGAGTATGGGGCCGCGAGCAGTACTTC. This rearrangement joins TRBV5-4 to TRBJ2-7, with 10 bases that match TRBD2. Trimming removed 2 bases from V and 6 bases from J; junction bases left unmatched: 14. CDR3 length equals 17 residues. Germline CDR1 is SGHNT and CDR2 is YYREEE (reference sequence).

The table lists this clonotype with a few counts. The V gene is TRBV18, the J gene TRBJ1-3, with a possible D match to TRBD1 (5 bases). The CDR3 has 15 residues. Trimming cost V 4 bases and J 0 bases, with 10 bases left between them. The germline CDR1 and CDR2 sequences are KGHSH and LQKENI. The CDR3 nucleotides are TGTGCCAGCTCACAGGGACCGATCTCTGGAAACACCATATATTTT. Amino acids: CASSQGPISGNTIYF.

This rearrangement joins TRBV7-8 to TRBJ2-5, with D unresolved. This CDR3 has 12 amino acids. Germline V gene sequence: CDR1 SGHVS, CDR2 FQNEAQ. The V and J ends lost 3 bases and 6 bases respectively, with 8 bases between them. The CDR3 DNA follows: TGTGCCAGCAGCTTTGAAGCGCAGACCCAGTACTTC. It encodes CASSFEAQTQYF.

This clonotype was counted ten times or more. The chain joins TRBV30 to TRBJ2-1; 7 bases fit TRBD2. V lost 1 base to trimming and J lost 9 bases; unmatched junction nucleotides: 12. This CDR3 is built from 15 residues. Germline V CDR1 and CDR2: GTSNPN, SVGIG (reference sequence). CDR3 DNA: TGTGCCTGGAGTGAGGGACTAAAGGGTCTCGGTGAGCAGTTCTTC. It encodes CAWSEGLKGLGEQFF.

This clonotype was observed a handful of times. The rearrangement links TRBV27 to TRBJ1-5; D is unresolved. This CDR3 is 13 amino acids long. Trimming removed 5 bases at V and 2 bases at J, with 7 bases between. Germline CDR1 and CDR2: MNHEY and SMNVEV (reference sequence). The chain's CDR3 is CASSTGGNQPQHF. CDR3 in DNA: TGTGCCAGCAGTACCGGAGGCAATCAGCCCCAGCATTTT.

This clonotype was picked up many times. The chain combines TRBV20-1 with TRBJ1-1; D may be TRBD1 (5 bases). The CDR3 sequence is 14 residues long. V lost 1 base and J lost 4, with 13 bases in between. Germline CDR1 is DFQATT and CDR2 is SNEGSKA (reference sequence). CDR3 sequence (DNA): TGCAGTGCTAGAGCATCGGGGGATTTCACTGAAGCTTTCTTT. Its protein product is CSARASGDFTEAFF.

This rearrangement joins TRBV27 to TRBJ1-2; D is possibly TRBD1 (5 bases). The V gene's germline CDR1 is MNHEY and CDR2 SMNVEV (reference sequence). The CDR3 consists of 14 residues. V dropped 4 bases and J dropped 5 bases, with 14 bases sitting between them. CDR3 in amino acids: CASSYKGVGYGYTF. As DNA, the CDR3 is TGTGCCAGCAGTTATAAAGGGGTAGGGTATGGCTACACCTTC.

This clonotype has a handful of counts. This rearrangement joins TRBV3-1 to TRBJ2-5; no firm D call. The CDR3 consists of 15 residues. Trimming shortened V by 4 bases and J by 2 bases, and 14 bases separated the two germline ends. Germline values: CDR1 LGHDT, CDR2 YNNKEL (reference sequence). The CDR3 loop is CASSRKTGQQETQYF. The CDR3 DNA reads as TGTGCCAGCAGCCGAAAAACGGGCCAGCAAGAGACCCAGTACTTC.

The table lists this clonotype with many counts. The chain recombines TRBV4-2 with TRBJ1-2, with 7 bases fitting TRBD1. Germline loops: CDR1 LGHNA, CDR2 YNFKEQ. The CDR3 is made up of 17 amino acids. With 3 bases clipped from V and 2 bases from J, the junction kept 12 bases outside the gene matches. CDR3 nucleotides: TGTGCCAGCAGCCACGCTATAGACAGGGAGGGAAACTATGGCTACACCTTC. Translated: CASSHAIDREGNYGYTF.

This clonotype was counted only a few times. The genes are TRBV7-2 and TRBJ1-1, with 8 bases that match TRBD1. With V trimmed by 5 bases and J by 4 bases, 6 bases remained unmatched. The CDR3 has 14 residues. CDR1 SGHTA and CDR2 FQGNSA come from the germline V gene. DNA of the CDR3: TGTGCCAGCAGCAAGACAGGGGCCGGCACTGAAGCTTTCTTT. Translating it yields CASSKTGAGTEAFF.

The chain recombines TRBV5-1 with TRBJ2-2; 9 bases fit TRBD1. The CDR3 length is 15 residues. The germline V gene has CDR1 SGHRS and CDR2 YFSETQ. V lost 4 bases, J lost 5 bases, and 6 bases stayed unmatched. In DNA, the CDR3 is TGCGCCAGCAGCACAGGACAGGGGATGACCGGGGAGCTGTTTTTT. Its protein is CASSTGQGMTGELFF.

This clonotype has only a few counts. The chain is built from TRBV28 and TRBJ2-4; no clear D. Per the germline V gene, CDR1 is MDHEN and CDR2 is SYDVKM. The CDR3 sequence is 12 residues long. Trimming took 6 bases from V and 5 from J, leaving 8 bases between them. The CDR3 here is CASSPTQNIQYF. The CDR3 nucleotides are TGTGCCAGCAGCCCCACCCAAAACATTCAGTACTTC. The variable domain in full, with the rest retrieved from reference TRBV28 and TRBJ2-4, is DVKVTQSSRYLVKRTGEKVFLECVQDMDHENMFWYRQDPGLGLRLIYFSYDVKMKEKGDIPEGYSVSREKKERFSLILESASTNQTSMYLCASSPTQNIQYFGAGTRLSVL.